Presented here are 22 T cell receptor beta chains from one specimen sequenced in a study of CD8+ T cells in alopecia areata. Sequencing templates came from extracted RNA that was reverse transcribed into cDNA. Measured with immunoSEQ multiplex PCR; TCRdb has only the in-frame clones, and not every one. The top ten hold approximately 1% of the sample, which has about 200,000 clones, approximately 61% seen once. As to treatment: oral pan-JAK inhibitor, 5-10 mg twice daily. Sequenced material: CD4+ T cells sorted from blood, taken at week 24, from a patient treated with tofacitinib. These receptors all come from a human donor with alopecia areata.

V usage is TRBV30 and J usage is TRBJ1-5, with D perhaps matching TRBD1 (6 bases). CDR3 size: 16 residues. The germline V gene has CDR1 GTSNPN and CDR2 SVGIG (reference sequence). V was clipped by 1 base and J by 1 base, with 14 bases between them. Written as DNA, the CDR3 is TGTGCCTGGAGTGGGGAAACAGGGAGAAGCAATCAGCCCCAGCATTTT. This sequence encodes CAWSGETGRSNQPQHF.

V and J are TRBV29-1 and TRBJ1-5; D remains unclear. The CDR3 has 12 residues. In germline, CDR1 is SQVTM, CDR2 ANQGSEA. The V and J ends lost 7 bases and 4 bases respectively, with 11 bases between them. Written as DNA, the CDR3 is TGCAGCGCTGGGAGTTCAAATCAGCCCCAGCATTTT. Its protein is CSAGSSNQPQHF.

This chain connects TRBV29-1 to TRBJ1-5, with a tentative D call TRBD1 (5 bases). Trimming removed 4 bases from V and 4 bases from J, with 11 bases in between. Germline values: CDR1 SQVTM, CDR2 ANQGSEA. The length of the CDR3 is 13 residues. As DNA, the CDR3 is TGCAGCGTTGGGGGGAATAGGAATCAGCCCCAGCATTTT. Amino acid sequence: CSVGGNRNQPQHF.

The J gene is TRBJ1-1, the V gene TRBV10-3, with D hard to call. The germline V and J ends were trimmed by 11 bases and 1 base, with 14 bases remaining between them. Germline lookup yields CDR1 ENHRY and CDR2 SYGVKD. CDR3 length: 13 residues. As DNA, the CDR3 is TGTGCCTCACAACGGGAACCGAACACTGAAGCTTTCTTT. It yields the protein CASQREPNTEAFF.

This clone was observed a few times. J is TRBJ2-5 and V is TRBV29-1; TRBD2 matches at 10 bases. The germline V gene encodes CDR1 SQVTM and CDR2 ANQGSEA. The CDR3 runs to 14 residues. Unmatched junction bases numbered 7, after V lost 4 bases and J lost 5 bases. The CDR3 nucleotides are TGCAGCGTTGCCCTAGCGGGGGTCTACGAGACCCAGTACTTC. This gives the protein CSVALAGVYETQYF.

The chain has TRBV4-3 and TRBJ2-7, with D perhaps matching TRBD1 or TRBD2 (5 bases each). The germline gives CDR1 LGHNA, CDR2 YSLEER. CDR3 size: 12 residues. V gave up 0 bases and J gave up 7 bases, with 7 bases separating them. CDR3 nucleotide sequence: TGCGCCAGCAGCCAAGAGGGGGAAGAGCAGTACTTC. Amino acids: CASSQEGEEQYF.

This rearrangement joins TRBV29-1 to TRBJ1-2; weak D call: TRBD1 (6 bases). Germline V gene lookup returns CDR1 SQVTM and CDR2 ANQGSEA. V gave up 4 bases and J gave up 8 bases, with 32 bases separating them. This CDR3 contains 18 residues. The CDR3 reads CSVVFLEMWQGRTGGYTF. For the CDR3, the DNA is TGCAGCGTTGTATTTTTGGAGATGTGGCAGGGGAGGACTGGCGGCTACACCTTC.

This clone showed up just once. This rearrangement joins TRBV4-2 to TRBJ2-1; no reliable D call. V lost 0 bases and J lost 3, with 12 bases in between. CDR1 and CDR2 (germline): LGHNA, YNFKEQ. The CDR3 is 16 amino acids. CDR3 residues: CASSQDWTGNYNEQFF. The CDR3 coding sequence is TGTGCCAGCAGCCAAGATTGGACGGGTAACTACAATGAGCAGTTCTTC.

The rearrangement links TRBV27 to TRBJ2-7; D tentatively fits TRBD1 or TRBD2 (5 bases each). The CDR3 totals 11 residues. The V and J ends lost 8 bases and 4 bases respectively, with 9 bases between them. The germline gives CDR1 MNHEY, CDR2 SMNVEV (reference sequence). The CDR3 DNA reads as TGTGCCAGCGGATGGGGGTACGAGCAGTACTTC. It codes for CASGWGYEQYF.

This clone was seen only a few times. The V and J genes are TRBV19 and TRBJ2-7; 7 nucleotides align to TRBD2. CDR1 and CDR2 (germline): LNHDA, SQIVND (reference sequence). The CDR3 consists of 16 residues. J gave up 3 bases and V 0 bases, and 8 bases lay outside the gene matches. Written as DNA, the CDR3 is TGTGCCAGTAGTATAGATTTCCAAGCGGGGAGCTACGAGCAGTACTTC. Its translation is CASSIDFQAGSYEQYF.

This chain joins TRBV11-2 and TRBJ2-3; D is ambiguous. The CDR3 totals 14 residues. Germline CDR1 reads SGHAT; CDR2 reads FQNNGV. The V and J ends lost 1 base and 4 bases respectively, with 9 bases between them. For the CDR3, the DNA is TGTGCCAGCAGCTTAGTCCATGGGGCAGATACGCAGTATTTT. Amino acids: CASSLVHGADTQYF.

This clone has a handful of counts. The genes are TRBV14 and TRBJ2-7; 9 nucleotides agree with TRBD1. The CDR3 covers 13 residues. Trimming at V came to 4 bases and at J to 6 bases, leaving 4 bases not matched to a gene. Germline V gene sequence: CDR1 SGHDN, CDR2 FVKESK. CDR3 residues: CASSPTGGSEQYF. CDR3 coding DNA: TGTGCCAGCAGCCCAACAGGGGGCTCCGAGCAGTACTTC.

The rearrangement links TRBV30 to TRBJ1-1; tentative D call: TRBD1 (5 bases). Germline CDR1 and CDR2: GTSNPN and SVGIG (reference sequence). The length of the CDR3 is 13 residues. Trimming stripped 0 bases from V and 5 bases from J, with 10 bases between. CDR3 residues: CAWSVLEGTEAFF. Written as DNA, the CDR3 is TGTGCCTGGAGTGTACTTGAGGGGACTGAAGCTTTCTTT.

The chain recombines TRBV25-1 with TRBJ2-7, with unresolved D. CDR3 length equals 12 residues. The germline gives CDR1 MGHDK, CDR2 SYGVNS. Trimming took off 8 bases at V and 2 bases at J, with 10 bases between the two ends. The CDR3 loop is CASRKNTYEQYF. CDR3 nucleotide sequence: TGTGCCAGCCGGAAGAATACCTACGAGCAGTACTTC.

This sequence joins TRBV11-2 and TRBJ2-2; TRBD2 matches at 10 bases. This CDR3 contains 16 residues. V gave up 3 bases and J gave up 0 bases; unmatched junction bases: 1. CDR1 and CDR2 from the germline V gene are SGHAT and FQNNGV. The CDR3 nucleotides are TGTGCCAGCAGCTTCACTAGCGGGGCGAACACCGGGGAGCTGTTTTTT. Translating gives CASSFTSGANTGELFF.

V gene TRBV29-1 combines with J gene TRBJ2-5; D uncertain. There are 11 residues in the CDR3. Trimming removed 5 bases at V and 3 bases at J, with 7 bases between. Germline assignment: CDR1 SQVTM and CDR2 ANQGSEA. As DNA, the CDR3 is TGCAGCGTTAGAACAGAAGAGACCCAGTACTTC. It is translated as CSVRTEETQYF.

This clone was observed a handful of times. The sample has other DNA sequences that encode this CDR3 too. The gene calls are TRBV29-1 and TRBJ2-2, with unresolved D. Germline-derived CDR1 and CDR2 are SQVTM and ANQGSEA. This CDR3 comprises 10 residues. V was pared by 7 bases and J by 3 bases, with 3 bases between. The CDR3 here is CSAYTGELFF. Here the CDR3 DNA reads TGCAGCGCCTACACCGGGGAGCTGTTTTTT.

The rearrangement joins TRBV6-5 to TRBJ2-3; perhaps TRBD2 as D (6 bases). V lost 1 base and J lost 5, with 10 bases in between. Germline CDR1 reads MNHEY; CDR2 reads SVGAGI. The CDR3 spans 14 residues. In nucleotides, the CDR3 is TGTGCCAGCAGTTACTTGGGGGGAGGAGATACGCAGTATTTT. Protein product: CASSYLGGGDTQYF.

The rearrangement joins TRBV7-9 to TRBJ1-2; D uncertain. Trimming took 2 bases from V and 1 from J, leaving 8 bases between them. Germline CDR1 is SEHNR and CDR2 is FQNEAQ (reference sequence). The CDR3 is 14 residues long. The CDR3 loop is CASSLRQLNYGYTF. CDR3 DNA sequence: TGTGCCAGCAGCTTACGGCAGCTTAACTATGGCTACACCTTC.

A single count supports this clone. The chain couples TRBV29-1 to TRBJ1-2, with 9 bases identical to TRBD1. The V gene end was trimmed by 6 bases and the J gene end by 4 bases; junction bases not matched to a gene: 12. In germline, CDR1 is SQVTM, CDR2 ANQGSEA. CDR3 length equals 15 residues. CDR3 amino acids: CSVAGGQGIAYGYTF. As DNA, the CDR3 is TGCAGCGTGGCCGGTGGACAGGGGATTGCCTATGGCTACACCTTC.

The chain joins TRBV7-2 to TRBJ2-3, with 14 bases that match TRBD2. V lost 5 bases and J lost 7; bases outside the gene matches: 8. CDR3 size: 16 residues. The germline CDR1 and CDR2 sequences are SGHTA and FQGNSA. In DNA form, the CDR3 reads TGTGCCAGCAGCCCTAAGACTAGCGGGGGGGCAAATACGCAGTATTTT. Translation gives CASSPKTSGGANTQYF.

This clone appeared a few times. This chain's CDR3 is CASSLGTGGTDTQYF. The CDR3 region has the DNA TGTGCCAGCAGCCTTGGGACAGGAGGCACAGATACGCAGTATTTT. The chain links TRBV2 to TRBJ2-3; 8 bases fit TRBD1. CDR1 and CDR2 (germline): SNHLY, FYNNEI. This CDR3 has 15 residues. V lost 6 bases, J lost 1 base, and 6 bases stayed unmatched. The full variable domain, in which reference TRBV2 and TRBJ2-3 provide the parts outside the CDR3, is EPEVTQTPSHQVTQMGQEVILRCVPISNHLYFYWYRQILGQKVEFLVSFYNNEISEKSEIFDDQFSVERPDGSNFTLKIRSTKLEDSAMYFCASSLGTGGTDTQYFGPGTRLTVL.